This T cell receptor beta chain was recorded in a study of beta chain features in type 1 diabetes. Regarding the study as a whole: Patients with Type 1 diabetes showed moderately but significantly shorter TCRB CDR3s in all four CD4+ subsets. Insertions were fewer and deletions more numerous at VDJ junctions in type 1 diabetes patients. Whether HLA type influences TCRB rearrangement remained unresolved here.

The CDR3 spans 16 residues. Trimming cost V 2 bases and J 0 bases, with 11 bases left between them. Germline assignment: CDR1 SGHTA and CDR2 FQGNSA. All of the isolated RNA was reverse transcribed, so expressed TCRB transcripts were sequenced. Generated by immunoSEQ multiplex PCR, the TCRdb table keeps only in-frame clones and is missing some. The sample lists hundreds of thousands of clones; roughly an eighth were seen once. A note on this clone: Antigen: not known.

The clonotype comes from a man aged 25 to 40 with type 1 diabetes. The chain carries TRBV7-2 and TRBJ2-1; D not resolved. Material: naive CD4+ T cells from blood. CDR3 coding DNA: TGTGCCAGCAGCTTAATCTCCCCGGGCTCCTACAATGAGCAGTTCTTC. Translated: CASSLISPGSYNEQFF. Full variable domain (missing parts from reference TRBV7-2 and TRBJ2-1): GAGVSQSPSNKVTEKGKDVELRCDPISGHTALYWYRQSLGQGLEFLIYFQGNSAPDKSGLPSDRFSAERTGGSVSTLTIQRTQQEDSAVYLCASSLISPGSYNEQFFGPGTRLTVL.